What follows describes a single T cell receptor (beta chain). What it binds is unknown. This entry comes from a study of T cells after posttransplantation cyclophosphamide. General study findings and limits: Blood and skin or GI T cell repertoires showed limited TRB overlap. Recipient CMV seropositivity and CMV reactivation strongly tracked TRB clonality.

The repertoire was sequenced with immunoSEQ multiplex PCR; TCRdb's copy has only in-frame clones and lacks some. The sample yields roughly 20,000 clones, 98% seen once. The CDR3 has 12 residues. CDR1 is SGHNT and CDR2 is YENEEA in the germline V gene. V was clipped by 0 bases and J by 8 bases, with 5 bases between them. The naive gate required viable CD3+CD4+ or CD3+CD8+ cells with CCR7+CD45RA+CD45RO-CD95-CD27+CD28+ phenotype. The TCR sequence derives from a man aged 35 to 55 in good health, CMV-negative, and a related stem cell transplant donor. Sequencing was performed on naive CD4+ T cells sorted from PBMCs. The chain combines TRBV11-3 with TRBJ2-4, with D unclear. The CDR3 is CASSLDSDIQYF. The CDR3, as DNA: TGTGCCAGCAGCTTAGATTCGGACATTCAGTACTTC.